The 14 T cell receptor beta chains below were found in one sample sequenced in a study of cytomegalovirus exposure and HLA in healthy donors. The PCR contained 60 Vbeta and 13 Jbeta primers. The protocol was immunoSEQ multiplex PCR, while the TCRdb copy is restricted to in-frame clones and leaves out a portion. The table has approximately 140,000 clones, roughly four fifths seen once. Specimen: PBMCs. The source of these receptors is a human donor in good health.

V usage is TRBV5-4 and J usage is TRBJ1-2; D is unresolved. Germline V gives CDR1 SGHNT, CDR2 YYREEE (reference sequence). The CDR3 is 15 residues long. V lost 4 bases, J lost 8 bases, and 21 bases lay in between. The CDR3 bases are TGTGCCAGCAGCGCGAACGGGGTTTCCTCTAGGGGCTACACCTTC. This translates into CASSANGVSSRGYTF. The full variable domain, completed using reference TRBV5-4 and TRBJ1-2, is ETGVTQSPTHLIKTRGQQVTLRCSSQSGHNTVSWYQQALGQGPQFIFQYYREEENGRGNFPPRFSGLQFPNYSSELNVNALELDDSALYLCASSANGVSSRGYTFGSGTRLTVV.

The rearrangement uses TRBV6-1 and TRBJ1-4, with TRBD1 identical over 8 bases. In germline, CDR1 is MNHNS, CDR2 SASEGT. V shed 4 bases and J 7 bases; nucleotides not matched to a gene: 5. This CDR3 contains 14 residues. This CDR3 reads CASSGGTGAEKLFF. DNA for the CDR3: TGTGCCAGCAGTGGCGGGACAGGTGCTGAAAAACTGTTTTTT.

The chain uses TRBV4-1 and TRBJ1-3; no clear D. V lost 0 bases to trimming and J lost 1 base, with 7 bases between them. CDR1 is MGHRA and CDR2 is YSYEKL in the germline V gene. The CDR3 length is 15 residues. Here the CDR3 reads CASSQDRFSGNTIYF. CDR3 sequence (DNA): TGCGCCAGCAGCCAAGATCGGTTTTCTGGAAACACCATATATTTT.

The V and J genes are TRBV27 and TRBJ2-1; 7 positions agree with TRBD2. The V gene's germline CDR1 is MNHEY and CDR2 SMNVEV (reference sequence). V dropped 3 bases and J dropped 9; count of bases not matched to a gene: 11. The CDR3 runs 15 residues. The CDR3 region is CASSFFREVDAEQFF. The CDR3, as DNA: TGTGCCAGCAGTTTTTTCCGGGAGGTCGATGCTGAGCAGTTCTTC.

This clone has only a few counts. The chain carries TRBV29-1 and TRBJ2-5; D is undetermined. The CDR3 totals 13 residues. Between the trimmed V and J ends, which lost 4 bases and 1 base, there was a span of 10 bases. CDR1 SQVTM and CDR2 ANQGSEA come from the germline V gene. CDR3 coding DNA: TGCAGCGTTGCCGCGGCACCCCAAGAGACCCAGTACTTC. It is translated as CSVAAAPQETQYF.

This sequence joins TRBV13 and TRBJ2-7; a possible D gene is TRBD1 (6 bases). The CDR3 has 14 amino acids. Trimming left V 1 base short and J 5 bases short, with 12 bases between. Germline V gene lookup returns CDR1 PRHDT and CDR2 FYEKMQ (reference sequence). This chain's CDR3 is CASSLAPGADEQYF. In DNA form, the CDR3 reads TGTGCCAGCAGCTTAGCCCCAGGGGCCGACGAGCAGTACTTC.

The CDR3, as DNA: TGTGCCAGCAGCTTCCTGCGGGGACTAGCGGGAGTGGAGGGGCAGTACTTC. It specifies CASSFLRGLAGVEGQYF. The chain couples TRBV11-1 to TRBJ2-7; 14 bases are shared with TRBD2. This CDR3 region has 17 residues. Trimming at V came to 3 bases and at J to 9 bases, leaving 13 bases not matched to a gene. CDR1 is SGHAT, CDR2 FQDESV, per germline (reference sequence).

Comments on this clone: Other DNA sequences in this specimen translate into the identical CDR3. The V call is TRBV7-9, the J call TRBJ2-1, with unresolved D. V dropped 1 base and J dropped 6 bases, with 4 bases sitting between them. The V gene's germline CDR1 is SEHNR and CDR2 FQNEAQ (reference sequence). The CDR3 sequence is 12 residues long. DNA for the CDR3: TGTGCCAGCAGCTTAGAGCGCAATGAGCAGTTCTTC. It encodes CASSLERNEQFF.

V and J are TRBV4-1 and TRBJ1-2; tentatively, D is TRBD1 (6 bases). The germline gives CDR1 MGHRA, CDR2 YSYEKL. The CDR3 covers 14 residues. V was cut by 0 bases and J by 5 bases, with 10 bases left in between. CDR3 DNA: TGCGCCAGCAGCCAAGAGGCCAGGGGATATGGCTACACCTTC. It translates to CASSQEARGYGYTF.

The CDR3 here is CASRYRGIGELFF. CDR3 nucleotides: TGTGCCAGCAGATACAGGGGGATCGGGGAGCTGTTTTTT. The chain is built from TRBV6-5 and TRBJ2-2, with 8 bases aligning to TRBD1. Germline lookup yields CDR1 MNHEY and CDR2 SVGAGI. CDR3 size: 13 residues. J was trimmed by 7 bases and V by 6 bases; bases with no gene match: 4.

On this clone: The sample has other DNA sequences that encode this CDR3 too. The chain combines TRBV4-1 with TRBJ2-7; tentatively, D is TRBD1 (5 bases). CDR3 length: 14 residues. Between the trimmed V and J ends, which lost 3 bases and 0 bases, there was a span of 9 bases. The germline CDR1 and CDR2 sequences are MGHRA and YSYEKL. The CDR3 DNA sequence: TGCGCCAGCAGCCAGGGTCAGGGCTCCTACGAGCAGTACTTC. Residues: CASSQGQGSYEQYF.

V gene TRBV5-4 combines with J gene TRBJ2-7; TRBD2 aligns across 7 bases. The V gene end was trimmed by 4 bases and the J gene end by 3 bases; junction bases not matched to a gene: 4. CDR1 and CDR2 from the germline V gene are SGHNT and YYREEE (reference sequence). This CDR3 comprises 13 residues. The CDR3: CASSRGLHYEQYF. In DNA form, the CDR3 reads TGTGCCAGCAGCCGGGGACTACACTACGAGCAGTACTTC.

This clone has just a few counts. The chain is built from TRBV2 and TRBJ1-2; D gene uncertain. The germline V gene encodes CDR1 SNHLY and CDR2 FYNNEI. The V end lost 7 bases, the J end lost 3 bases, and 6 bases lay between the germline ends. The length of the CDR3 is 11 residues. The CDR3 DNA reads as TGTGCCAGCAAGCTGGACTATGGCTACACCTTC. Amino acids: CASKLDYGYTF.

V usage is TRBV18 and J usage is TRBJ2-1; possibly TRBD1 for D (5 bases). This CDR3 is 15 amino acids long. V gave up 1 base and J gave up 5 bases, with 12 bases separating them. Germline V gene sequence: CDR1 KGHSH, CDR2 LQKENI. CDR3 protein: CASSPLARADNEQFF. Here the CDR3 DNA reads TGTGCCAGCTCACCACTGGCCAGGGCGGACAATGAGCAGTTCTTC.